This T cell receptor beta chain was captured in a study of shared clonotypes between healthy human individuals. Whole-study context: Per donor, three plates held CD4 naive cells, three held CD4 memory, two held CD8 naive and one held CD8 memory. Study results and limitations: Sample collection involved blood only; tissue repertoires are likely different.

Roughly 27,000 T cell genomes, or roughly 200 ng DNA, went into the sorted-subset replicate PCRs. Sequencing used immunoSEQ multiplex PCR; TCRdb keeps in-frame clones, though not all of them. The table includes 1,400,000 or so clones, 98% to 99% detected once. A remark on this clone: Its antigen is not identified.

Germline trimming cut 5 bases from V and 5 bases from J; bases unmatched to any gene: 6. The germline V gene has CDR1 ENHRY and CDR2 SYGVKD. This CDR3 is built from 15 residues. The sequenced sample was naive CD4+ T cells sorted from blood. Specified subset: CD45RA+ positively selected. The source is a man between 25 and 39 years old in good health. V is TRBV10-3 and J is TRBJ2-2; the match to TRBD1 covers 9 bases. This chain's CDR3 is CAISQQGAKTGELFF. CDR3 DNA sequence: TGTGCCATCAGTCAACAGGGGGCTAAAACCGGGGAGCTGTTTTTT.